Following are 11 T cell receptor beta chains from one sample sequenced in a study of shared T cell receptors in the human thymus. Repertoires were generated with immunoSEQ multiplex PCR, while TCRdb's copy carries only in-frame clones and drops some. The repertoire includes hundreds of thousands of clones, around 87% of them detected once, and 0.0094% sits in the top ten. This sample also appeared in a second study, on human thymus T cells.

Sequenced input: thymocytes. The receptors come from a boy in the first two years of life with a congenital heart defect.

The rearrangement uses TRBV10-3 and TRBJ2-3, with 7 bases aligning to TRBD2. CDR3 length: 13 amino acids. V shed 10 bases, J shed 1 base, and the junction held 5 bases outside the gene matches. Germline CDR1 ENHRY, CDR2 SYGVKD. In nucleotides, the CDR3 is TGTGCCACCGACGGACTAGGCACAGATACGCAGTATTTT. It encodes CATDGLGTDTQYF.

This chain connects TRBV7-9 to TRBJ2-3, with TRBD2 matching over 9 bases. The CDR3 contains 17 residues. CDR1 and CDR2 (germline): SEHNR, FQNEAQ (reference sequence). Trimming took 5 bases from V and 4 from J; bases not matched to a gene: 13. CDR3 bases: TGTGCCAGCAGCCACAAACCGGGACTAGCTCCCCCAGATACGCAGTATTTT. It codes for CASSHKPGLAPPDTQYF.

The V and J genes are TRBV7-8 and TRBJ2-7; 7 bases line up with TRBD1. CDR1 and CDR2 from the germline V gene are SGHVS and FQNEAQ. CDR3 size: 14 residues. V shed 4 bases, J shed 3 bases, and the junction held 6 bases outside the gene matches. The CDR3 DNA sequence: TGTGCCAGCAGCTCGGACAGGCAGTTCTACGAGCAGTACTTC. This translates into CASSSDRQFYEQYF.

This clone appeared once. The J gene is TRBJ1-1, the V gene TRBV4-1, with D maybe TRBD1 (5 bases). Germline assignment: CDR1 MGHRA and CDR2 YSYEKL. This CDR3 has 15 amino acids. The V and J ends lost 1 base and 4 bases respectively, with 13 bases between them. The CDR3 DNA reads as TGCGCCAGCAGCCAAGGCCAGGGTAGGATCACTGAAGCTTTCTTT. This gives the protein CASSQGQGRITEAFF.

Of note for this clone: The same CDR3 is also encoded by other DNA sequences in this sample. The CDR3 is CASSLSGGSYNSPLHF. CDR3 in DNA: TGTGCCAGCAGCTTATCAGGGGGCTCCTATAATTCACCCCTCCACTTT. The chain employs TRBV7-9 and TRBJ1-6; 7 bases are a match to TRBD1. From germline, CDR1 is SEHNR and CDR2 FQNEAQ (reference sequence). V gave up 2 bases and J gave up 0 bases; unmatched junction bases: 1. This CDR3 spans 16 amino acids.

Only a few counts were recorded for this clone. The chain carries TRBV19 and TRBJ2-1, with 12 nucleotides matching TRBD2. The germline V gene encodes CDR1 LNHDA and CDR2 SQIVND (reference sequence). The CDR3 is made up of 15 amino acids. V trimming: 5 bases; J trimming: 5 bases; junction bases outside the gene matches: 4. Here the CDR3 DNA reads TGTGCCAGTAGTCTGGGACTAGCGGGCAACAATGAGCAGTTCTTC. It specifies CASSLGLAGNNEQFF.

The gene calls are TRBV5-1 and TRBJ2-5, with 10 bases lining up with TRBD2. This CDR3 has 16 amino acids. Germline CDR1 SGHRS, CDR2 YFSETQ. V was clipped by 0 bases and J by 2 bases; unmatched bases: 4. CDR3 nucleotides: TGCGCCAGCAGCTTGGTCATAGCGGGGGGTCAAGAGACCCAGTACTTC. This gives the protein CASSLVIAGGQETQYF.

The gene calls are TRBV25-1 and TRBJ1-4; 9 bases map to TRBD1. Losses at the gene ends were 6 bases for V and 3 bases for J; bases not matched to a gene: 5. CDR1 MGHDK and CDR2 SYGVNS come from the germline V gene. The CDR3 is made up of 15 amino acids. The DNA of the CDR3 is TGTGCCAGCAGGGGGGGGACAGGGTCTAATGAAAAACTGTTTTTT. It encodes CASRGGTGSNEKLFF.

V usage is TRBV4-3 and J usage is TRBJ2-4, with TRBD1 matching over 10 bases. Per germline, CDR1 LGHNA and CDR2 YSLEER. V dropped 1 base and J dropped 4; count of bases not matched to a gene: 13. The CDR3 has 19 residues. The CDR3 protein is CASSQVRDRGPPAKNIQYF. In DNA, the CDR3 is TGCGCCAGCAGCCAAGTCCGGGACAGGGGCCCCCCGGCGAAAAACATTCAGTACTTC.

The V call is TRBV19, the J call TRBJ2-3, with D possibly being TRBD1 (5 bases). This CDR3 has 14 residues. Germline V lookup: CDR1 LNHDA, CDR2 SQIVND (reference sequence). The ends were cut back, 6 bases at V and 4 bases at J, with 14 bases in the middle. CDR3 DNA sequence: TGTGCCAGTAGCGAGAGAAGGGGCTCAGATACGCAGTATTTT. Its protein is CASSERRGSDTQYF.

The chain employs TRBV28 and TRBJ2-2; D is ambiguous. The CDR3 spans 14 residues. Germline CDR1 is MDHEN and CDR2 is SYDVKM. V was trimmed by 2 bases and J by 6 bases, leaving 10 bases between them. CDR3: CASSLRIRPGELFF. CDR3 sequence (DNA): TGTGCCAGCAGTTTAAGGATCAGGCCCGGGGAGCTGTTTTTT.